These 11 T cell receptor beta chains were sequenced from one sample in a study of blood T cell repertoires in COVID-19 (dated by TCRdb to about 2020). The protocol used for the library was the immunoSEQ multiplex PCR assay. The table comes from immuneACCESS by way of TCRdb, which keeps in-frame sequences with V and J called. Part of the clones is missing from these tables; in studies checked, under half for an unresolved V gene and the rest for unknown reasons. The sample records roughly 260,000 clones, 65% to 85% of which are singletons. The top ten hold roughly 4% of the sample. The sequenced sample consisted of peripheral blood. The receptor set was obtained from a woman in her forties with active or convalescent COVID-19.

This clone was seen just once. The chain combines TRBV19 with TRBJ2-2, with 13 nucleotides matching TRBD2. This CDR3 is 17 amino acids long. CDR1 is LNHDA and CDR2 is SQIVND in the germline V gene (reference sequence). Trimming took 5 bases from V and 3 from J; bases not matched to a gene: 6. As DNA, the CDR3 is TGTGCCAGTAGTCCGCGACTAGCGGGGGGTTACACCGGGGAGCTGTTTTTT. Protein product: CASSPRLAGGYTGELFF.

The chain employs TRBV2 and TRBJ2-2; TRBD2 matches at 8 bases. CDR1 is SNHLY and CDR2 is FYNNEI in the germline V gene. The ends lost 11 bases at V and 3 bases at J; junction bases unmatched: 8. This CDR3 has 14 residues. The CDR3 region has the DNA TGTGCCCTCCGAAGCGGGGGACACACCGGGGAGCTGTTTTTT. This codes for CALRSGGHTGELFF.

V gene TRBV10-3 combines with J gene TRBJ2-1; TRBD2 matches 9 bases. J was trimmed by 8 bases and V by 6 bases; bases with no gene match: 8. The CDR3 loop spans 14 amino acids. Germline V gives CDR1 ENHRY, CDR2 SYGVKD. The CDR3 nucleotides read TGTGCCATCAGCTCAGCGGGGGGACCTGATGAGCAGTTCTTC. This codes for CAISSAGGPDEQFF.

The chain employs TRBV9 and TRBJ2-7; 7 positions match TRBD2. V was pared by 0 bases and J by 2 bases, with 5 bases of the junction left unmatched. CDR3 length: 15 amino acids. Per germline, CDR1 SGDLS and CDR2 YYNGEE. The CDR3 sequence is CASSVGLALTYEQYF. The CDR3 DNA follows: TGTGCCAGCAGCGTAGGACTAGCTTTAACCTACGAGCAGTACTTC.

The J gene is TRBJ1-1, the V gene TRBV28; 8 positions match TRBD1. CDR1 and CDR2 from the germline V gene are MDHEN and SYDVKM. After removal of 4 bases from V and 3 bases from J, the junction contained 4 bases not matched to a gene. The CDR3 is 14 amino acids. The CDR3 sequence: CASSSQGGDTEAFF. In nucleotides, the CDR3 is TGTGCCAGCAGTTCACAGGGGGGGGACACTGAAGCTTTCTTT.

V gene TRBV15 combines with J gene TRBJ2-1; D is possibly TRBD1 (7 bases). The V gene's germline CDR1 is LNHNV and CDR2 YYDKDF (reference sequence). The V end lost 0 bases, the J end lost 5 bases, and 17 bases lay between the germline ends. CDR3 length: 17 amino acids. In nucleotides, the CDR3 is TGTGCCACCAGCAGAGATCTAAGGCAGGGGGGAAACAATGAGCAGTTCTTC. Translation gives CATSRDLRQGGNNEQFF.

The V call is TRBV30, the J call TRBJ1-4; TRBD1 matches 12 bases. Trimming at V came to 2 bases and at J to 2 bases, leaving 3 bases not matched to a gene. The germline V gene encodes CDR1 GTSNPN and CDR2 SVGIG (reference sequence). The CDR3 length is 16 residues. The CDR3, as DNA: TGTGCCTGGAGTACCGGGACAGGGGGCACTAATGAAAAACTGTTTTTT. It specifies CAWSTGTGGTNEKLFF.

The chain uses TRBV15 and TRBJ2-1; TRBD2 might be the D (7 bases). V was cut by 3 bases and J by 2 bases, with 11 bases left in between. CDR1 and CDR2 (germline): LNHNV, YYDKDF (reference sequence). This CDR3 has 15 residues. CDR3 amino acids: CATSRRGGAYNEQFF. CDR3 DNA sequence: TGTGCCACCAGCAGGAGGGGGGGGGCCTACAATGAGCAGTTCTTC.

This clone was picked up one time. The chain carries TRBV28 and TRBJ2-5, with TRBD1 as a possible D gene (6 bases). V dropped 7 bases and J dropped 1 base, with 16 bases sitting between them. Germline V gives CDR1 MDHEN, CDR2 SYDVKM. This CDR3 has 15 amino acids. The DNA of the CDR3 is TGTGCCAGCAAAGAGCAGGGGTACACCCAAGAGACCCAGTACTTC. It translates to CASKEQGYTQETQYF.

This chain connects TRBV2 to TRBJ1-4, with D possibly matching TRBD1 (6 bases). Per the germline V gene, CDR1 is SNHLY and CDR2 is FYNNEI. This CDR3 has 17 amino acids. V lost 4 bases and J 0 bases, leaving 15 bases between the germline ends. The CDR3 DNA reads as TGTGCCAGCAGTGTAATGGGGGCTTTGGCAACTAATGAAAAACTGTTTTTT. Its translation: CASSVMGALATNEKLFF. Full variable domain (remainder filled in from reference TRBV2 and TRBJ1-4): EPEVTQTPSHQVTQMGQEVILRCVPISNHLYFYWYRQILGQKVEFLVSFYNNEISEKSEIFDDQFSVERPDGSNFTLKIRSTKLEDSAMYFCASSVMGALATNEKLFFGSGTQLSVL.

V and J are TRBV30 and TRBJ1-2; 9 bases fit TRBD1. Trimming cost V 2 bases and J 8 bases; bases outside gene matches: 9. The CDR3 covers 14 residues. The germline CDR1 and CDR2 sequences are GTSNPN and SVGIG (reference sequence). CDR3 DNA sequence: TGTGCCTGGAGTCTGGGACAGGGAAATATAGGCTACACCTTC. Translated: CAWSLGQGNIGYTF. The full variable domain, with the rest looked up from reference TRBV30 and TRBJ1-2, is SQTIHQWPATLVQPVGSPLSLECTVEGTSNPNLYWYRQAAGRGLQLLFYSVGIGQISSEVPQNLSASRPQDRQFILSSKKLLLSDSGFYLCAWSLGQGNIGYTFGSGTRLTVV.